This T cell receptor (beta chain) was identified in a study of CD8 T cells in cerebrospinal fluid in Alzheimer's disease. Study at large: Clonal expansion of CSF T cells was measured with plate-based and droplet-based single-cell sequencing.

After re-calling the 10x single-cell sequencing reads, TCRdb lists one entry per CDR3 protein, DNA absent. The listing contains 950 to 1,500 distinct CDR3 sequences. Every participant was in good physical condition without acute infectious disease. This clonotype counts as large by frequency. Germline V CDR1 and CDR2: DFQATT, SNEGSKA (reference sequence). This CDR3 is built from 19 residues. The clonotype originates from a human donor with Alzheimer's disease. The chain joins TRBV20-1 to TRBJ2-3; TCRdb's assignment of TRBD2 cannot be checked, as there is no DNA. The sequenced material came from cerebrospinal fluid. This CDR3 is CSARAVAGGPGTVPDTQYF.